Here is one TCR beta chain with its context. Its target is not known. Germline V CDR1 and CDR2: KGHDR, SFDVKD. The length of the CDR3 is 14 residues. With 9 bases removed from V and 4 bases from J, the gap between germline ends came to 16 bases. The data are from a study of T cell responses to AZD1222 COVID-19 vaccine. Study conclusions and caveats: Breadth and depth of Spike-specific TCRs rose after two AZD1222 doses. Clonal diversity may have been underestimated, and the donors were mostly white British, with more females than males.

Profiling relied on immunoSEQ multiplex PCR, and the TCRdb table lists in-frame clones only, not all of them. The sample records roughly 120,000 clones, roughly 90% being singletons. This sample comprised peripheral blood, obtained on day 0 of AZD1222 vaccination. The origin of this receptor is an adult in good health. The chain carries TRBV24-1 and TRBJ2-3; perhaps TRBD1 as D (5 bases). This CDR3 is CATLDTRTPDTQYF. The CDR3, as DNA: TGTGCCACCCTGGACACCCGAACCCCAGATACGCAGTATTTT.